The 25 T cell receptor beta chains presented below share a single source sample, sequenced in a study of blood T cells in healthy people across ages. For the second PCR, which ran for about 7 to 11 cycles, a sample-barcoded 5' primer and a J-beta primer mix were used. TCRdb itself ran the 5' RACE reads through MiXCR, one entry per CDR3 protein. Seen here are about 780,000 distinct CDR3 sequences, about 45% observed once, and the top ten hold around a sixth. Sequenced sample: blood. Every receptor here comes from a man of 80 years or more in good health.

V gene TRBV9 combines with J gene TRBJ2-3; no definite D call. From germline, CDR1 is SGDLS and CDR2 YYNGEE. V lost 2 bases to trimming and J lost 0 bases, with 10 bases between them. This CDR3 region has 15 residues. For the CDR3, the DNA is TGTGCCAGCAGCGTTCGACAATCTAGCACAGATACGCAGTATTTT. Translation: CASSVRQSSTDTQYF. Variable domain in full (rest from reference TRBV9 and TRBJ2-3): DSGVTQTPKHLITATGQRVTLRCSPRSGDLSVYWYQQSLDQGLQFLIQYYNGEERAKGNILERFSAQQFPDLHSELNLSSLELGDSALYFCASSVRQSSTDTQYFGPGTRLTVL.

The table lists this clonotype with a few counts. The chain recombines TRBV20-1 with TRBJ1-4, with a weak D call TRBD1 (5 bases). The length of the CDR3 is 14 residues. Deletions cut 4 bases from V and 4 bases from J, with 13 bases between. Per germline, CDR1 DFQATT and CDR2 SNEGSKA (reference sequence). CDR3 DNA: TGCAGTGCTAAAAGGGACGGACTTAATGAAAAACTGTTTTTT. Its protein product is CSAKRDGLNEKLFF.

The V gene is TRBV27, the J gene TRBJ2-1; D remains unclear. Between the trimmed V and J ends, which lost 3 bases and 6 bases, there was a span of 9 bases. Germline V gene data show CDR1 as MNHEY and CDR2 as SMNVEV (reference sequence). The CDR3 has 13 amino acids. The CDR3 DNA is TGTGCCAGCAGTTTGAGTCATCGCAATGAGCAGTTCTTC. It specifies CASSLSHRNEQFF.

The genes are TRBV6-5 and TRBJ1-4; maybe TRBD1 (5 bases). The CDR3 runs to 13 residues. V lost 5 bases to trimming and J lost 14 bases, with 18 bases between them. From germline, CDR1 is MNHEY and CDR2 SVGAGI. CDR3 nucleotide sequence: TGTGCCAGCAGTCGGCCCGACAGTCGATCGCTGTTTTTT. Amino acid sequence: CASSRPDSRSLFF.

This clonotype was detected a few times. This sequence may be a read error, since a much larger clone differs from it by one base. The gene calls are TRBV10-3 and TRBJ2-1; D remains ambiguous. V was pared by 3 bases and J by 6 bases, with 15 bases between. In germline, CDR1 is ENHRY, CDR2 SYGVKD. This CDR3 comprises 15 residues. CDR3 loop: CAISDDPGQVNEQFF. The CDR3 nucleotides read TGTGCCATCAGTGACGACCCGGGCCAGGTCAATGAGCAGTTCTTC.

The rearrangement joins TRBV6-2 or TRBV6-3 to TRBJ2-1, with D possibly called TRBD1 or TRBD2 (5 bases each). This CDR3 region has 16 residues. The V end was cut by 1 base, the J end by 7 bases, with 17 bases between. CDR1 and CDR2 from the germline V gene are MNHEY and SVGEGT. The DNA for the CDR3 is TGTGCCAGCAGTTACTTGGGGTCCGGGACGGAAAATGAGCAGTTCTTC. Protein: CASSYLGSGTENEQFF.

V usage is TRBV5-1 and J usage is TRBJ2-7, with TRBD2 as a possible D gene (5 bases). CDR3 length: 15 residues. Deletions cut 5 bases from V and 1 base from J, with 16 bases between. Germline lookup yields CDR1 SGHRS and CDR2 YFSETQ. The chain's CDR3 is CASSSLIANSYEQYF. CDR3 bases: TGCGCCAGCAGTTCCCTGATAGCGAATTCCTACGAGCAGTACTTC.

The chain couples TRBV4-1 to TRBJ2-1; D may be TRBD2 (6 bases). CDR1 is MGHRA, CDR2 YSYEKL, per germline. V was trimmed by 0 bases and J by 0 bases, leaving 12 bases between them. This CDR3 is built from 17 residues. The CDR3 DNA follows: TGCGCCAGCAGCCAAGAAATGGAGGGCAGCTCCTACAATGAGCAGTTCTTC. Translated: CASSQEMEGSSYNEQFF.

This clonotype was observed a handful of times. The gene calls are TRBV11-2 and TRBJ2-5; 14 positions match TRBD2. The junction had 9 bases not matched to a gene; V was cut back by 4 bases and J by 5 bases. The CDR3 contains 17 residues. Germline lookup yields CDR1 SGHAT and CDR2 FQNNGV. The chain's CDR3 is CASSSLFRLAGGETQYF. CDR3 nucleotide sequence: TGTGCCAGCAGCTCGCTATTCAGACTAGCGGGAGGGGAGACCCAGTACTTC.

The genes are TRBV5-1 and TRBJ1-2, with 8 bases lining up with TRBD1. V was clipped by 5 bases and J by 3 bases; unmatched bases: 6. CDR3 length equals 14 residues. Looked up from germline, CDR1 is SGHRS and CDR2 is YFSETQ. CDR3 DNA sequence: TGCGCCAGCAGACGGACAGGGCTGGACTATGGCTACACCTTC. Residues: CASRRTGLDYGYTF.

As regards this clonotype: Being one base from a much bigger clone, this may be a read error. The chain couples TRBV29-1 to TRBJ2-1; tentatively, D is TRBD2 (6 bases). Trimming removed 4 bases from V and 10 bases from J, with 17 bases in between. Germline lookup yields CDR1 SQVTM and CDR2 ANQGSEA. The CDR3 loop spans 13 amino acids. CDR3 sequence (DNA): TGCAGCGTTGGACTAGATAGCTCCTACGAGCAGTTCTTC. Translating gives CSVGLDSSYEQFF.

This clonotype was seen a few times. The V gene is TRBV2, the J gene TRBJ2-5; D gene unclear. Germline assignment: CDR1 SNHLY and CDR2 FYNNEI. Trimming pared 4 bases from V and 0 bases from J, leaving 6 bases between. The CDR3 is made up of 13 amino acids. The CDR3 nucleotides read TGTGCCAGCAGTGGGTCAAACCAAGAGACCCAGTACTTC. Its translation is CASSGSNQETQYF.

The gene calls are TRBV11-2 and TRBJ2-5; 9 nucleotides agree with TRBD2. V gave up 1 base and J gave up 0 bases; unmatched junction bases: 6. The length of the CDR3 is 17 residues. In germline, CDR1 is SGHAT, CDR2 FQNNGV. CDR3 DNA: TGTGCCAGCAGCTTAGTACTAGCGGGTCGCTACCAAGAGACCCAGTACTTC. Protein sequence: CASSLVLAGRYQETQYF.

The chain has TRBV29-1 and TRBJ2-5; 13 positions agree with TRBD2. This CDR3 is 15 amino acids long. J was trimmed by 11 bases and V by 6 bases; bases with no gene match: 15. Germline values: CDR1 SQVTM, CDR2 ANQGSEA. The CDR3 bases are TGCAGCGTCCGACTAGCGGGAGGCCTCTACAATGAGCAGTACTTC. This sequence encodes CSVRLAGGLYNEQYF.

This clonotype appeared a few times. The J gene is TRBJ2-3, the V gene TRBV20-1; possible D gene TRBD2, 6 bases. Trimming stripped 1 base from V and 0 bases from J, with 23 bases between. The CDR3 sequence is 19 residues long. Per the germline V gene, CDR1 is DFQATT and CDR2 is SNEGSKA (reference sequence). The CDR3 DNA follows: TGCAGTGCTAGAGTCCCACCGGGGGAGCCAACTGGGAGCACAGATACGCAGTATTTT. Residues: CSARVPPGEPTGSTDTQYF.

The rearrangement joins TRBV20-1 to TRBJ1-1; 8 positions match TRBD1. The germline V gene encodes CDR1 DFQATT and CDR2 SNEGSKA (reference sequence). V gave up 6 bases and J gave up 2 bases; unmatched junction bases: 2. The CDR3 spans 12 residues. The CDR3 bases are TGCAGTGCACAGGGGGATAACACTGAAGCTTTCTTT. Translation: CSAQGDNTEAFF.

The V call is TRBV6-5, the J call TRBJ1-1; D remains ambiguous. V was clipped by 2 bases and J by 4 bases, with 11 bases between them. The length of the CDR3 is 14 residues. The V gene's germline CDR1 is MNHEY and CDR2 SVGAGI. DNA for the CDR3: TGTGCCAGCAGTTACAGCCCTGTGGGCACTGAAGCTTTCTTT. Translating gives CASSYSPVGTEAFF.

This sequence joins TRBV7-9 and TRBJ2-6; D gene ambiguous. Germline V lookup: CDR1 SEHNR, CDR2 FQNEAQ (reference sequence). The CDR3 runs to 19 residues. V lost 1 base to trimming and J lost 2 bases, with 18 bases between them. In DNA form, the CDR3 reads TGTGCCAGCAGCTTAGATTATGAGTACCTAGGGACTGGGGCCAACGTCCTGACTTTC. It specifies CASSLDYEYLGTGANVLTF.

This clonotype was seen a few times. The V gene is TRBV6-5, the J gene TRBJ2-7; TRBD1 agrees at 7 bases. The CDR3 is made up of 12 amino acids. V trimming: 5 bases; J trimming: 3 bases; junction bases outside the gene matches: 1. Germline loops: CDR1 MNHEY, CDR2 SVGAGI. The CDR3 DNA follows: TGTGCCAGCAGTAACAGGGGCTACGAGCAGTACTTC. Encoded protein: CASSNRGYEQYF.

A few counts support this clonotype. The V and J genes are TRBV25-1 and TRBJ2-7; D remains ambiguous. V lost 3 bases and J lost 3, with 6 bases in between. The CDR3 totals 12 residues. CDR1 and CDR2 from the germline V gene are MGHDK and SYGVNS. DNA of the CDR3: TGTGCCAGCAGTGAGGGCCTCTACGAGCAGTACTTC. Translating it yields CASSEGLYEQYF.

V is TRBV18 and J is TRBJ1-3; D perhaps matches TRBD1 (6 bases). The CDR3 loop spans 16 amino acids. Trimming shortened V by 3 bases and J by 3 bases, and 15 bases separated the two germline ends. In germline, CDR1 is KGHSH, CDR2 LQKENI. The CDR3 region is CASSPSGQGLGNTIYF. The DNA of the CDR3 is TGTGCCAGCTCACCTTCCGGTCAGGGGCTTGGAAACACCATATATTTT. The variable domain in full, with the rest retrieved from reference TRBV18 and TRBJ1-3, is NAGVMQNPRHLVRRRGQEARLRCSPMKGHSHVYWYRQLPEEGLKFMVYLQKENIIDESGMPKERFSAEFPKEGPSILRIQQVVRGDSAAYFCASSPSGQGLGNTIYFGEGSWLTVV.

The chain combines TRBV7-8 with TRBJ2-4; perhaps TRBD2 as D (5 bases). Per germline, CDR1 SGHVS and CDR2 FQNEAQ. This CDR3 is 13 amino acids long. Trimming cost V 6 bases and J 5 bases, with 11 bases left between them. The CDR3 region has the DNA TGTGCCAGCAGTCAGCGGACCCAAAACATTCAGTACTTC. It yields the protein CASSQRTQNIQYF.

The chain has TRBV20-1 and TRBJ2-3, with 9 nucleotides matching TRBD1. The CDR3 loop spans 14 amino acids. The J segment lost 8 bases and the V segment lost 6 bases, leaving 12 bases of the junction unmatched. Germline V gene lookup returns CDR1 DFQATT and CDR2 SNEGSKA (reference sequence). CDR3 sequence (DNA): TGCAGTGCCAACCGGGACAGGGCTTTAGTTACGCAGTATTTT. The encoded protein is CSANRDRALVTQYF.

Here the CDR3 reads CAISNQREWHEQFF. In DNA form, the CDR3 reads TGTGCCATCTCGAACCAGCGGGAGTGGCATGAGCAGTTCTTC. J is TRBJ2-1 and V is TRBV10-3; 8 nucleotides line up with TRBD2. Germline V CDR1 and CDR2: ENHRY, SYGVKD. The CDR3 has 14 amino acids. Trimming cost V 8 bases and J 8 bases; bases outside gene matches: 11.

This clonotype was observed a handful of times. CDR3 coding DNA: TGCAGCGTGAATGGGGGGGAGGGCTACACCTTC. This gives the protein CSVNGGEGYTF. The chain combines TRBV29-1 with TRBJ1-2; perhaps TRBD1 as D (5 bases). Germline assignment: CDR1 SQVTM and CDR2 ANQGSEA. The CDR3 runs 11 residues. V lost 6 bases and J lost 8, with 13 bases in between.